Listed here are 27 T cell receptor beta chains from one sample, sequenced in a study of T cell responses to AZD1222 COVID-19 vaccine. Sequencing used immunoSEQ multiplex PCR; TCRdb keeps in-frame clones, though not all of them. The sample lists 110,000 or so clones; 85% to 90% were seen once. The starting material was peripheral blood, obtained 28 days after the second AZD1222 dose. Receptors were obtained from an adult who received the AZD1222 COVID-19 vaccine.

The chain recombines TRBV11-2 with TRBJ1-3; D perhaps matches TRBD1 (5 bases). The V end was cut by 5 bases, the J end by 4 bases, with 21 bases between. Germline lookup yields CDR1 SGHAT and CDR2 FQNNGV. The CDR3 is made up of 17 amino acids. The chain's CDR3 is CASSPIGGRVGGNTIYF. CDR3 in DNA: TGTGCCAGCAGCCCTATTGGCGGCAGGGTGGGAGGAAACACCATATATTTT. The full variable domain, in which reference TRBV11-2 and TRBJ1-3 provide the parts outside the CDR3, is EAGVAQSPRYKIIEKRQSVAFWCNPISGHATLYWYQQILGQGPKLLIQFQNNGVVDDSQLPKDRFSAERLKGVDSTLKIQPAKLEDSAVYLCASSPIGGRVGGNTIYFGEGSWLTVV.

The rearrangement links TRBV19 to TRBJ1-5; the D gene is possibly TRBD1 (6 bases). This CDR3 is 15 amino acids long. Trimming removed 1 base at V and 6 bases at J, with 13 bases between. The germline V gene encodes CDR1 LNHDA and CDR2 SQIVND (reference sequence). This chain's CDR3 is CASSIVGQFSQPQHF. The CDR3, as DNA: TGTGCCAGTAGTATAGTCGGACAGTTTAGTCAGCCCCAGCATTTT.

This chain uses TRBV3-1 (or the pseudogene TRBV3-2) with TRBJ1-2; TRBD1 matches at 9 bases. CDR3 length: 16 amino acids. With V trimmed by 4 bases and J by 0 bases, 6 bases remained unmatched. CDR1 is LGHDT and CDR2 is YNNKEL in the germline V gene (reference sequence). CDR3 DNA: TGTGCCAGCAGCCCGGGACAGGGCCCTCCTAACTATGGCTACACCTTC. Protein: CASSPGQGPPNYGYTF.

The chain couples TRBV6-5 to TRBJ1-1; D is undetermined. V lost 0 bases and J lost 5, with 7 bases in between. Germline CDR1 is MNHEY and CDR2 is SVGAGI. This CDR3 has 13 residues. CDR3 coding DNA: TGTGCCAGCAGTTACTCCTCAGTTACTGAAGCTTTCTTT. Translating it yields CASSYSSVTEAFF.

This clone was seen a single time. V usage is TRBV12-3 or TRBV12-4 and J usage is TRBJ2-7; 10 nucleotides line up with TRBD1. The CDR3 sequence is 12 residues long. Trimming at V came to 4 bases and at J to 6 bases, leaving 0 bases not matched to a gene. CDR3 bases: TGTGCCAGCAGTTGGGACAGGGGCGAGCAGTACTTC. Translated, it gives CASSWDRGEQYF.

This chain links TRBV12-5 with TRBJ2-3, with D hard to call. The V gene's germline CDR1 is LGHNT and CDR2 FRNRAP. Trimming left V 6 bases short and J 6 bases short, with 19 bases between. The CDR3 is 15 residues long. CDR3 sequence (DNA): TGTGCTAGTGGACGCCGGGTCCCTCCGAGGGATACGCAGTATTTT. This encodes CASGRRVPPRDTQYF. Full variable domain (outside the CDR3, taken from reference TRBV12-5 and TRBJ2-3): DARVTQTPRHKVTEMGQEVTMRCQPILGHNTVFWYRQTMMQGLELLAYFRNRAPLDDSGMPKDRFSAEMPDATLATLKIQPSEPRDSAVYFCASGRRVPPRDTQYFGPGTRLTVL.

The table lists this clone with a count of one. The chain uses TRBV27 and TRBJ2-7; 8 bases map to TRBD2. V trimming: 9 bases; J trimming: 5 bases; junction bases outside the gene matches: 12. The CDR3 is 14 residues long. Germline values: CDR1 MNHEY, CDR2 SMNVEV (reference sequence). CDR3 residues: CASKAGGARDEQYF. CDR3 coding DNA: TGTGCCAGTAAGGCGGGGGGAGCCCGGGACGAGCAGTACTTC.

The J gene is TRBJ2-2, the V gene TRBV30; TRBD2 agrees at 12 bases. The CDR3 runs 16 residues. Germline V gene sequence: CDR1 GTSNPN, CDR2 SVGIG (reference sequence). The trim removed 2 bases at V and 6 bases at J, leaving 7 bases unmatched. CDR3 loop: CAWSNGRLAGAGELFF. The CDR3 nucleotides read TGTGCCTGGAGTAACGGAAGACTAGCGGGAGCCGGGGAGCTGTTTTTT. Full variable domain (rest looked up from reference TRBV30 and TRBJ2-2): SQTIHQWPATLVQPVGSPLSLECTVEGTSNPNLYWYRQAAGRGLQLLFYSVGIGQISSEVPQNLSASRPQDRQFILSSKKLLLSDSGFYLCAWSNGRLAGAGELFFGEGSRLTVL.

This clone was recorded at least ten times. The J gene is TRBJ2-3, the V gene TRBV15; TRBD2 might be the D (5 bases). V lost 1 base, J lost 2 bases, and 10 bases lay in between. CDR3 length: 15 amino acids. In germline, CDR1 is LNHNV, CDR2 YYDKDF (reference sequence). CDR3 region: CATSRVAGPTDTQYF. In DNA form, the CDR3 reads TGTGCCACCAGCAGAGTCGCGGGTCCCACAGATACGCAGTATTTT. Complete variable domain (other parts from reference TRBV15 and TRBJ2-3): DAMVIQNPRYQVTQFGKPVTLSCSQTLNHNVMYWYQQKSSQAPKLLFHYYDKDFNNEADTPDNFQSRRPNTSFCFLDIRSPGLGDTAMYLCATSRVAGPTDTQYFGPGTRLTVL.

Here the CDR3 reads CASSLVGTGAEKLFF. For the CDR3, the DNA is TGCGCCAGCAGCTTGGTCGGGACAGGGGCCGAAAAACTGTTTTTT. V is TRBV5-1 and J is TRBJ1-4; 10 nucleotides align to TRBD1. The V segment lost 0 bases and the J segment 8 bases; nucleotides outside the gene matches: 4. Germline assignment: CDR1 SGHRS and CDR2 YFSETQ. The CDR3 extends over 15 amino acids.

CDR3 DNA: TGTGCCAGCAGTGAGCGAATCTCCTATAATTCACCCCTCCACTTT. Its translation is CASSERISYNSPLHF. This sequence joins TRBV7-3 and TRBJ1-6; D unclear. Trimming stripped 6 bases from V and 0 bases from J, with 9 bases between. CDR3 length equals 15 residues. Germline V gene data show CDR1 as SGHTA and CDR2 as FQGTGA.

This chain uses TRBV24-1 with TRBJ2-2, with D perhaps matching TRBD2 (6 bases). The V gene lost 7 bases and the J gene lost 0 bases, with 11 bases spanning the gap. CDR3 length equals 15 residues. Germline V lookup: CDR1 KGHDR, CDR2 SFDVKD. The CDR3 coding sequence is TGTGCCACCAGGGGGGGTCCCGCGAACACCGGGGAGCTGTTTTTT. Translated: CATRGGPANTGELFF.

This clone was found once. The V and J genes are TRBV7-2 and TRBJ1-2, with TRBD1 identical over 9 bases. Trimming took 4 bases from V and 7 from J; bases not matched to a gene: 7. This CDR3 has 14 amino acids. Germline CDR1 SGHTA, CDR2 FQGNSA. The CDR3 spells CASSSDRGVGGYTF. CDR3 DNA sequence: TGTGCCAGCAGCTCAGACAGGGGGGTTGGTGGCTACACCTTC.

This clone was detected a few times. V is TRBV3-1 (or the pseudogene TRBV3-2) and J is TRBJ1-2, with D perhaps TRBD1 (6 bases). Per germline, CDR1 LGHDT and CDR2 YNNKEL (reference sequence). The CDR3 is 15 amino acids. Trimming removed 3 bases at V and 4 bases at J, with 15 bases between. The CDR3 DNA is TGTGCCAGCAGCCATAAAGGGGGGTTCGCCTATGGCTACACCTTC. Translation gives CASSHKGGFAYGYTF.

V is TRBV6-2 or TRBV6-3 and J is TRBJ2-7; D possibly corresponds to TRBD1 (5 bases). The CDR3 sequence is 16 residues long. V was cut by 2 bases and J by 9 bases, with 23 bases left in between. The germline V gene encodes CDR1 MNHEY and CDR2 SVGEGT. CDR3 in DNA: TGTGCCAGCAGTTACCTTCCGGGCCGTCCCAGGGTAGGGCAGTACTTC. It is translated as CASSYLPGRPRVGQYF.

This sequence joins TRBV11-3 and TRBJ2-7; D is ambiguous. This CDR3 is 12 amino acids long. Trimming left V 2 bases short and J 4 bases short, with 6 bases between. From germline, CDR1 is SGHNT and CDR2 YENEEA. The CDR3 protein is CASSLNSYEQYF. The CDR3 DNA follows: TGTGCCAGCAGCTTAAATTCTTACGAGCAGTACTTC.

The chain has TRBV28 and TRBJ2-1; TRBD2 matches at 14 bases. The CDR3 contains 15 residues. The germline gives CDR1 MDHEN, CDR2 SYDVKM. Trimming took 5 bases from V and 7 from J; bases not matched to a gene: 4. CDR3 sequence reads: CASSPGTSGRNEQFF. CDR3 nucleotide sequence: TGTGCCAGCAGTCCGGGGACTAGCGGGAGAAATGAGCAGTTCTTC.

The chain couples TRBV7-6 to TRBJ1-5; D gene unclear. CDR3 length equals 16 residues. V lost 2 bases, J lost 0 bases, and 11 bases lay in between. Germline CDR1 is SGHVS and CDR2 is FNYEAQ. Here the CDR3 DNA reads TGTGCCAGCAGCTTAAGTCCTGGTGCTAGCAATCAGCCCCAGCATTTT. Amino acid sequence: CASSLSPGASNQPQHF.

V usage is TRBV5-1 and J usage is TRBJ2-2; weak D call: TRBD1 (6 bases). The V gene's germline CDR1 is SGHRS and CDR2 YFSETQ. The CDR3 is 14 amino acids. The germline V and J ends were trimmed by 0 bases and 7 bases, with 10 bases remaining between them. CDR3 nucleotides: TGCGCCAGCAGCTTGGACAGGGCTGACGGGGAGCTGTTTTTT. Translation gives CASSLDRADGELFF. The full variable domain, completed using reference TRBV5-1 and TRBJ2-2, is KAGVTQTPRYLIKTRGQQVTLSCSPISGHRSVSWYQQTPGQGLQFLFEYFSETQRNKGNFPGRFSGRQFSNSRSEMNVSTLELGDSALYLCASSLDRADGELFFGEGSRLTVL.

This sequence joins TRBV14 and TRBJ1-2; D not certain. The CDR3 runs 13 residues. Germline lookup yields CDR1 SGHDN and CDR2 FVKESK. V was pared by 0 bases and J by 6 bases, with 8 bases between. CDR3 sequence: CASSQDVQDGYTF. The DNA of the CDR3 is TGTGCCAGCAGCCAAGATGTTCAGGATGGCTACACCTTC. The full variable domain, rest sourced from reference TRBV14 and TRBJ1-2, is EAGVTQFPSHSVIEKGQTVTLRCDPISGHDNLYWYRRVMGKEIKFLLHFVKESKQDESGMPNNRFLAERTGGTYSTLKVQPAELEDSGVYFCASSQDVQDGYTFGSGTRLTVV.

The chain couples TRBV6-5 to TRBJ1-1, with 9 nucleotides matching TRBD1. Germline trimming cut 6 bases from V and 5 bases from J; bases unmatched to any gene: 7. The CDR3 runs 14 residues. The germline V gene encodes CDR1 MNHEY and CDR2 SVGAGI. The CDR3 region has the DNA TGTGCCAGCAGAAGTTGGGACAGGGTGACTGAAGCTTTCTTT. Protein product: CASRSWDRVTEAFF.

In its sample, this clone was seen a few times. The J gene is TRBJ1-1, the V gene TRBV21-1. TRBV21-1 has pseudogene status. This CDR3 is built from 13 residues. The CDR3 DNA reads TGTGCCAGCAGCAAAGTAAGGCGGCTTGAAGCTTTCTTT. It encodes CASSKVRRLEAFF.

The gene calls are TRBV15 and TRBJ1-2; D gene ambiguous. The CDR3 covers 13 residues. The germline V gene has CDR1 LNHNV and CDR2 YYDKDF (reference sequence). The V and J ends lost 1 base and 7 bases respectively, with 10 bases between them. This CDR3 is CATSRGEGSGYTF. In DNA, the CDR3 is TGTGCCACCAGCAGAGGAGAGGGCAGTGGCTACACCTTC.

The chain carries TRBV6-5 and TRBJ2-5, with 8 bases aligning to TRBD1. Germline CDR1 is MNHEY and CDR2 is SVGAGI. V was pared by 7 bases and J by 5 bases, with 9 bases of the junction left unmatched. This CDR3 spans 14 amino acids. As DNA, the CDR3 is TGTGCCAGCACCTACAGGGGGAATATGGAGACCCAGTACTTC. This translates into CASTYRGNMETQYF.

The chain is built from TRBV3-1 (or the pseudogene TRBV3-2) and TRBJ1-1; D remains unclear. The CDR3 has 14 amino acids. Trimming left V 0 bases short and J 6 bases short, with 11 bases between. From germline, CDR1 is LGHDT and CDR2 YNNKEL (reference sequence). The CDR3 loop is CASSQDDLVSEAFF. The CDR3 DNA sequence: TGTGCCAGCAGCCAAGACGACCTGGTGTCTGAAGCTTTCTTT.

The rearrangement joins TRBV28 to TRBJ1-3; D unclear. Germline lookup yields CDR1 MDHEN and CDR2 SYDVKM. V lost 7 bases and J lost 0, with 13 bases in between. This CDR3 has 15 residues. The CDR3 loop reads CASTKEGSSGNTIYF. CDR3 nucleotide sequence: TGTGCCAGCACCAAAGAAGGCTCCTCTGGAAACACCATATATTTT.

A single count supports this clone. The rearrangement joins TRBV7-3 to TRBJ2-7, with 9 bases lining up with TRBD2. Germline V gene data show CDR1 as SGHTA and CDR2 as FQGTGA. V was clipped by 1 base and J by 5 bases; unmatched bases: 9. The CDR3 is made up of 16 amino acids. CDR3 DNA: TGTGCCAGCAGCTTAAATTCTCTAGCGGGAACCGACGAGCAGTACTTC. This gives the protein CASSLNSLAGTDEQYF.